This is a list of T cell receptor beta chains from one sample in a study of T-cell reconstitution after alpha-beta-depleted transplantation in children. TCRdb called the PCR reads again in MiXCR, with one record for every CDR3 protein. This sample has about a million distinct CDR3 sequences, with about 29% found just once. Here the sequenced sample was PBMCs, mostly from graft donor cells, taken 360 days after TCRalphabeta/CD19-depleted stem cell transplant. These receptors all stem from a boy under two years old who had a stem cell transplant for SCID, so the T cells may come from the graft donor. CDR3s include the opening cysteine and the closing phenylalanine or tryptophan. Fields, in order: J gene, D gene, clone size, V gene, CDR3 protein, CDR3 DNA. D genes are given only for firm matches. Only some rows state a clone size, as once, few, many or a class for expanded clones.

>TRBJ2-5|NA|many|TRBV7-9
CASSPIGLETQYF
TGTGCCAGCAGCCCCATAGGGTTGGAGACCCAGTACTTC
>TRBJ2-2|NA|NA|TRBV4-1
CASSQVNSGTGELFF
TGCGCCAGCAGCCAAGTGAACAGCGGCACCGGGGAGCTGTTTTTT
>TRBJ2-7|TRBD1|NA|TRBV12-3/TRBV12-4
CASSLGTGDGNEQYF
TGTGCCAGCAGTTTAGGGACAGGGGACGGGAACGAGCAGTACTTC
>TRBJ1-1|NA|few|TRBV4-1
CASSQLIQLNTEAFF
TGCGCCAGCAGCCAGCTTATACAGCTGAACACTGAAGCTTTCTTT
>TRBJ1-3|TRBD1|NA|TRBV20-1
CSARGSGTAGNTIYF
TGCAGTGCTAGAGGATCCGGGACAGCTGGAAACACCATATATTTT
>TRBJ2-4|TRBD1|many|TRBV5-6
CASSQQGAKNIQYF
TGTGCCAGCAGCCAACAGGGGGCCAAAAACATTCAGTACTTC
>TRBJ2-2|NA|few|TRBV5-1
CASRVSQFSRVTNTGELFF
TGCGCCAGCAGAGTTTCTCAATTTTCTCGGGTGACTAACACCGGGGAGCTGTTTTTT
>TRBJ2-7|NA|NA|TRBV20-1
CSALRDISYEQYF
TGCAGTGCCTTACGGGACATCTCCTACGAGCAGTACTTC
>TRBJ1-2|TRBD1|few|TRBV4-1
CASSQWDSYGYTF
TGCGCCAGCAGCCAATGGGACAGCTATGGCTACACCTTC
>TRBJ2-3|TRBD2|NA|TRBV4-1
CASSLTSGGAGSTDTQYF
TGCGCCAGCAGTCTTACTAGCGGGGGGGCGGGTAGCACAGATACGCAGTATTTT
>TRBJ2-7|NA|few|TRBV20-1
CSVFRAGTHYEQYF
TGCAGTGTTTTCCGAGCCGGGACCCACTACGAGCAGTACTTC
>TRBJ2-7|NA|NA|TRBV4-1
CASSQEGQYYEQYF
TGCGCCAGCAGCCAAGAGGGGCAGTACTACGAGCAGTACTTC
>TRBJ2-7|NA|NA|TRBV10-3
CAISESGKGGWSEQYF
TGTGCCATCAGTGAGTCCGGGAAGGGCGGGTGGTCCGAGCAGTACTTC
>TRBJ2-3|NA|few|TRBV5-1
CASSIGTAQGDTQYF
TGCGCCAGCAGTATCGGGACCGCCCAGGGAGATACGCAGTATTTT
>TRBJ2-3|NA|NA|TRBV15
CATSFEGGRLSTDTQYF
TGTGCCACCAGCTTTGAAGGTGGGAGGCTAAGCACAGATACGCAGTATTTT
>TRBJ2-7|NA|NA|TRBV24-1
CATSEGAAYEQYF
TGTGCCACCAGTGAGGGAGCCGCCTACGAGCAGTACTTC
>TRBJ2-5|TRBD2|few|TRBV2
CASSSEVAGGETQYF
TGTGCCAGCAGCAGTGAGGTAGCGGGGGGTGAGACCCAGTACTTC
>TRBJ1-6|NA|NA|TRBV5-1
CASSLVQIYNSPLHF
TGCGCCAGCAGCTTGGTTCAGATCTATAATTCACCCCTCCACTTT
>TRBJ2-3|NA|NA|TRBV12-3/TRBV12-4
CASSFVRHRIGDTQYF
TGTGCCAGCAGTTTCGTCCGGCACCGTATCGGAGATACGCAGTATTTT
>TRBJ2-1|NA|once|TRBV5-1
CASRGRGQTLSEQFF
TGCGCCAGCAGGGGCCGAGGACAGACCTTATCGGAGCAGTTCTTC
>TRBJ2-7|TRBD2|NA|TRBV5-1
CASSPGLVGFYEQYF
TGCGCCAGCAGCCCAGGACTAGTAGGATTCTACGAGCAGTACTTC
>TRBJ2-2|NA|few|TRBV27
CASGTTGNTGELFF
TGTGCCAGCGGAACCACAGGGAACACCGGGGAGCTGTTTTTT
>TRBJ1-5|TRBD1|NA|TRBV20-1
CSARVVAAGGSGQPQHF
TGCAGTGCTAGGGTCGTTGCGGCAGGGGGAAGCGGACAGCCCCAGCATTTT
>TRBJ2-4|TRBD2|NA|TRBV12-3/TRBV12-4
CASSLPAGGRNIQYF
TGTGCCAGCAGTTTACCGGCGGGAGGGAGGAACATTCAGTACTTC
>TRBJ2-7|NA|NA|TRBV12-3/TRBV12-4
CASAQYASYEQYF
TGTGCCAGCGCACAATATGCGTCCTACGAGCAGTACTTC
>TRBJ2-3|NA|NA|TRBV7-8
CASSRGTLSTDTQYF
TGTGCCAGCAGCCGGGGGACACTTAGCACAGATACGCAGTATTTT
>TRBJ1-2|TRBD1|NA|TRBV29-1
CSVLTGGYGYTF
TGCAGTGTTCTTACAGGGGGCTATGGCTACACCTTC
>TRBJ1-4|NA|few|TRBV9
CASSVAGGSTRLFF
TGTGCCAGCAGCGTAGCCGGGGGATCTACTCGACTGTTTTTT
>TRBJ2-1|TRBD2|few|TRBV12-3/TRBV12-4
CASSFSGGGPHNEQFF
TGTGCCAGCAGTTTTTCCGGCGGGGGGCCTCACAATGAGCAGTTCTTC
>TRBJ1-1|NA|few|TRBV7-8
CASSSGHQNTEAFF
TGTGCCAGCAGCTCGGGACACCAGAACACTGAAGCTTTCTTT
>TRBJ1-2|NA|few|TRBV29-1
CSVEGVFNYGYTF
TGCAGCGTTGAAGGGGTCTTTAACTATGGCTACACCTTC
>TRBJ2-7|NA|NA|TRBV12-3/TRBV12-4
CASSSGLGGPYEQYF
TGTGCCAGCAGCTCGGGGTTGGGGGGGCCCTACGAGCAGTACTTC
>TRBJ2-7|NA|NA|TRBV20-1
CSARDPVSRAYEQYF
TGCAGTGCTAGAGATCCGGTCAGCCGGGCCTACGAGCAGTACTTC
>TRBJ2-1|TRBD2|NA|TRBV12-3/TRBV12-4
CASSPGTSGAQQFF
TGTGCCAGCAGTCCCGGGACTAGCGGGGCCCAGCAGTTCTTC
>TRBJ2-3|NA|NA|TRBV5-1
CASSLWQFTDTQYF
TGCGCCAGCAGCTTGTGGCAGTTCACAGATACGCAGTATTTT
>TRBJ2-7|TRBD1|NA|TRBV20-1
CSARLNTVGTGFYEQYF
TGCAGTGCTAGATTAAACACGGTAGGGACAGGTTTCTACGAGCAGTACTTC
>TRBJ2-3|TRBD1|once|TRBV5-1
CASSYTGGADTQYF
TGCGCCAGCAGCTATACAGGGGGCGCAGATACGCAGTATTTT
>TRBJ2-7|TRBD1|NA|TRBV4-1
CASSQTGTGANEQYF
TGCGCCAGCAGCCAAACCGGGACAGGGGCAAACGAGCAGTACTTC
>TRBJ2-7|TRBD2|NA|TRBV3-1
CASSQDSGGKGLDAYYEQYF
TGTGCCAGCAGCCAAGATTCGGGGGGAAAGGGTCTTGACGCGTACTACGAGCAGTACTTC
>TRBJ2-4|TRBD1|few|TRBV7-3
CASSLGQGRSKNIQYF
TGTGCCAGCAGCTTGGGACAGGGCCGATCCAAAAACATTCAGTACTTC
>TRBJ2-1|TRBD2|NA|TRBV7-8
CASSLTLAGGFPYNEQFF
TGTGCCAGCAGCTTAACACTAGCGGGGGGCTTCCCCTACAATGAGCAGTTCTTC
>TRBJ2-7|TRBD1|NA|TRBV4-1
CASSPRDRSPGEQYF
TGCGCCAGCAGCCCCCGGGACAGGTCACCGGGGGAGCAGTACTTC
>TRBJ1-1|NA|few|TRBV12-3/TRBV12-4
CASRPQGGTEAFF
TGTGCCAGCAGGCCCCAAGGGGGGACTGAAGCTTTCTTT